The sequence of this TCR beta chain was determined in a study of human T cells and chemical hapten exposure (dated by TCRdb to the early 2020s). With respect to the entire study: For sensitization, 2% DPC in acetone was applied to a roughly 2 cm by roughly 2 cm area of upper inner arm skin. This study followed changes in the peripheral blood TCR repertoire in vivo during primary and secondary sensitization of alopecia patients to the hapten diphenylcyclopropenone (DPC). Patients additionally received weekly therapeutic DPC doses to the scalp throughout the roughly 25-week study period. The mostly female patient cohort included alopecia areata with under or over 50% scalp involvement, alopecia totalis and alopecia universalis. Patch testing was performed on the upper back with Finn chambers containing 0.01% DPC, and the patch tests were scored after 6 days according to International Contact Dermatitis Research Group standards. Patient blood was sampled pre-sensitization (week 0) and at 2, 6 and about 24 weeks after DPC sensitization. For TCR sequencing, blood came from 25 to 35 alopecia patients at anywhere from one to four time points (pre-sensitization, 2, 6 and 24 weeks). The libraries were sequenced as a pool, and the TCR yield per sample differed mostly because of small variations in library volumes within the pool.

Summary of the overall study and its limitations: Expanded TCRs formed significantly more large CDR3 similarity clusters than pre-sensitization or healthy control sets, consistent with antigen-driven responses. The number of PT1 expanded TCRs positively correlated with patch test score, significant at thresholds 8, 16 and 32 but not 4. DPC sensitization did not change how many TCRs were above 1 in 1000 frequency, and no evidence was found of alterations in global repertoire structure. Because every patient had alopecia, a presumed autoimmune disease, the patients' immune response might differ from that of healthy individuals. After repeated subsampling, the strength of the expansion versus patch-test correlation and the threshold at which it became significant changed.

The library relied on RACE. This sample was sequenced with a NextSeq 500. Library preparation attached unique molecular identifiers to individual cDNA molecules for quantitative, reproducible TCR counting. Each blood RNA sample was used to sequence both TCR alpha and TCR beta chains. The study's processing was this. A median of about 100,000 TCRs per sample was observed, with a range of 23,224 to 690,600. V, J and CDR3 annotation of the TCR reads was carried out using the Decombinator software suite. For the PS versus PT1 abundance plots, all samples were subsampled to the same number of TCRs (28,000). TCRs were defined as expanded if absent before sensitization and observed at least eight times at the 2-week time point. TCRdb reprocessed the public reads (quality trimming at Q25 with fastp, clone calling with MiXCR) and kept in-frame beta chains. Rows are combined by CDR3 protein, so each entry shows the most common genes and DNA. Here the V and J calls rest on TCRdb's processing, not on the authors' analysis. The sample includes about 14,000 distinct CDR3 sequences, with roughly 17% observed a single time. The ten largest clones add up to about 7.8% of the sample.

The time point label, read with the paper, signifies: patch test 1, 2 weeks after DPC sensitization. The treatment or condition label for this specimen denotes: therapeutic diphenylcyclopropenone sensitization with weekly scalp DPC. Blood at each patch-test visit was drawn before the patch test was applied. To be eligible, patients had to be aged 18 to 70, diagnosed with alopecia and judged suitable for DPC therapy, while pregnant patients were excluded. Total RNA was extracted from unfractionated whole blood that had been collected in Tempus Blood RNA tubes. This clonotype registers as medium-sized (0.01 to 0.1%) within its sample. It has no known antigen specificity. No much larger clonotype is one base removed from it; base qualities were not supplied. This receptor was taken from a woman aged 25-40 years with alopecia areata. Some clones in this sample may be carry-over from other donors' samples. The sequenced sample was whole blood, obtained in connection with sensitization to the hapten diphenylcyclopropenone (DPC).

CDR3 reads: CASSQERQGTEAFF. The DNA reads TGTGCCAGCAGCCAAGAACGGCAGGGCACTGAAGCTTTCTTT. The chain is encoded by TRBV4-2 joined to TRBJ1-1; 5 matching bases give a weak D call of TRBD1. Trimming costs V 0 bases and J 4 bases, and their ends lie 9 bases apart. Including the terminal cysteine and phenylalanine, the CDR3 comprises 14 residues. Solely the CDR3 DNA is kept, with 42 bases framed from the first base. The germline V gene specifies LGHNA as CDR1 and YNFKEQ as CDR2.